This T cell receptor (beta chain) was observed in a study of blood T cell repertoires in COVID-19 (dated by TCRdb to 2019 to 2021). A note on the overall study: The collaborator samples originated in the United States, Italy and Spain and spanned the acute and convalescent phases of COVID-19. The prospective study material was composed of cDNA or gDNA derived from T cells, B-cell-depleted T cells, or PBMCs. The dataset comprised deeply sampled blood TCRbeta repertoires from subjects exposed to, actively infected with, or recovered from COVID-19. A freely available public database, intended as a resource for researchers studying the immune response to SARS-CoV-2, is where the repertoires were released. The samples were drawn from the first 160 participants of the ongoing ImmuneRACE study and from roughly 1,300 subjects provided by 6 global collaborators. Sample metadata almost always included a de-identified subject ID, COVID-19 status, age in years and sex. Where available, HLA class I and class II types were obtained from metadata supplied by the sample provider rather than from assay-based typing.

V lost 5 bases and J lost 0 bases; the stretch between them is 23 bases long. CDR1 and CDR2 are drawn from the germline V gene: SGHAT, FQNNGV. The cysteine opens and the phenylalanine closes a CDR3 of 19 amino acids. CDR3 DNA is the only sequence kept; it has 57 bases, read in frame from the first base. The immunoSEQ Assay, a bias-controlled multiplex PCR, was used to amplify TCRbeta CDR3 regions from genomic DNA. The original pipeline was this. Within the assay, amplification of reference gene primers was used to estimate how many nucleated cells each sample contained. Sequence reads were collapsed and filtered to measure the absolute abundance of every unique TCRbeta CDR3 rearrangement. Productive Simpson clonality was computed per sample as the square root of Simpson's diversity index over productive rearrangements. TCRdb mirrors the immuneACCESS table, restricted to in-frame sequences. Some clones are absent from its copies; in checked studies, under half trace to an unresolved V gene, and the reason for the others is unknown. That table is the source of V, J and clone size, and D and trimming were worked out from the DNA. Present in this sample are more than 90,000 clones, approximately 85% of which were seen just once. The leading ten clones occupy less than 1.5% of the sample.

What the research found in general, with its limitations: The amount of clinical and demographic metadata varied by source and participant and was provided uncurated.

Remarks on this clone: Its specific antigen is unknown. No base-level quality is on record; no much larger clone is a single base apart.

Collaborating institutions collected whole blood in K2EDTA tubes following their own protocols. For TCRbeta analysis, collaborators shipped samples as frozen whole blood, isolated PBMCs, or DNA extracted from either of those sample types. Here the chain combines TRBV11-2 and TRBJ2-1, with TRBD2 as a weak D call on 6 bases. The material sequenced was peripheral blood. The origin of this receptor is a man aged 35 to 55 with acute or convalescent COVID-19. At the DNA level, the sequence is TGTGCCAGCAGCCGTTTACGCAGGAGGGCCCTTTCCTCCTACAATGAGCAGTTCTTC. This is translated as CASSRLRRRALSSYNEQFF.